One and the same sample provided the 27 T cell receptor beta chains below, sequenced in a study of neurological immune-mediated disorders. TCRdb used MiXCR to reprocess the 5' RACE reads, holding one entry per CDR3 protein. The data show roughly 30,000 distinct CDR3 sequences, around 6% seen once. Sequencing used CD4+ T cells from blood. The source of these receptors is a woman in her forties or fifties in good health.

This clonotype appeared many times. The chain links TRBV6-1 to TRBJ1-6, with D hard to call. The CDR3 length is 16 residues. The germline gives CDR1 MNHNS, CDR2 SASEGT. The V and J ends lost 2 bases and 9 bases respectively, with 17 bases between them. The CDR3 here is CASSETVGSNGSPLHF. The CDR3 DNA reads as TGTGCCAGCAGTGAAACCGTGGGCAGCAATGGTTCACCCCTCCACTTT.

This clonotype has at least ten counts. This chain links TRBV5-1 with TRBJ2-1, with 8 bases fitting TRBD2. The CDR3 contains 16 residues. Trimming at V came to 0 bases and at J to 6 bases, leaving 8 bases not matched to a gene. From germline, CDR1 is SGHRS and CDR2 YFSETQ. This CDR3 reads CASSLAGTRGPNEQFF. For the CDR3, the DNA is TGCGCCAGCAGCTTGGCCGGGACTAGAGGACCCAATGAGCAGTTCTTC.

This clonotype has only a few counts. Relative to the germline gene, one junction end is altered; a read error may explain this. The rearrangement uses TRBV30 and TRBJ1-2; tentatively, D is TRBD1 (5 bases). The V gene's germline CDR1 is GTSNPN and CDR2 SVGIG (reference sequence). This CDR3 spans 11 amino acids. The CDR3 spells CASGTNYGYTF. As DNA, the CDR3 is TGCGCCTCAGGGACTAACTATGGCTACACCTTC.

This clonotype was found many times. The chain uses TRBV3-1 and TRBJ1-2, with TRBD1 matching 7 bases. This CDR3 spans 15 amino acids. Germline-derived CDR1 and CDR2 are LGHDT and YNNKEL (reference sequence). V trimming: 1 base; J trimming: 4 bases; junction bases outside the gene matches: 6. CDR3 amino acids: CASSQGRGGGYGYTF. The CDR3 nucleotides read TGTGCCAGCAGCCAAGGAAGAGGGGGCGGCTATGGCTACACCTTC.

Many counts were recorded for this clonotype. This rearrangement joins TRBV5-1 to TRBJ2-3, with 9 positions matching TRBD2. This CDR3 comprises 15 residues. CDR1 and CDR2 (germline): SGHRS, YFSETQ. The V segment lost 2 bases and the J segment 4 bases; nucleotides outside the gene matches: 5. The chain's CDR3 is CASSFGGGVADTQYF. In nucleotides, the CDR3 is TGCGCCAGCAGCTTTGGCGGGGGGGTCGCAGATACGCAGTATTTT.

This clonotype appeared many times. The chain employs TRBV6-2 or TRBV6-3 and TRBJ1-6, with 10 bases identical to TRBD1. CDR3 size: 14 residues. Germline lookup yields CDR1 MNHEY and CDR2 SVGEGT. J was trimmed by 5 bases and V by 6 bases; bases with no gene match: 1. The DNA of the CDR3 is TGTGCCAGCAGGGGACAGGGGAATAATTCACCCCTCCACTTT. Its protein product is CASRGQGNNSPLHF.

Sample share makes this clonotype medium-sized. CDR3: CSAQVGGRKGKNIQYF. CDR3 bases: TGCAGTGCTCAAGTCGGTGGTCGTAAGGGCAAAAACATTCAGTACTTC. The chain has TRBV20-1 and TRBJ2-4; no clear D gene. Germline CDR1 reads DFQATT; CDR2 reads SNEGSKA (reference sequence). Trimming stripped 5 bases from V and 3 bases from J, with 20 bases between. The CDR3 spans 16 residues.

This clonotype has a count of ten or more. The V call is TRBV29-1, the J call TRBJ2-3, with D tentatively TRBD2 (6 bases). Trimming stripped 2 bases from V and 6 bases from J, with 9 bases between. There are 12 residues in the CDR3. In germline, CDR1 is SQVTM, CDR2 ANQGSEA. The chain's CDR3 is CSVEWTMDTQYF. For the CDR3, the DNA is TGCAGCGTTGAATGGACTATGGATACGCAGTATTTT.

This clonotype has a count of ten or more. The genes are TRBV20-1 and TRBJ2-1, with a weak D call TRBD1 (7 bases). This CDR3 region has 17 residues. V lost 3 bases to trimming and J lost 0 bases, with 18 bases between them. The germline V gene encodes CDR1 DFQATT and CDR2 SNEGSKA (reference sequence). The CDR3 here is CSASMRQGGYSYNEQFF. For the CDR3, the DNA is TGCAGTGCTAGTATGAGGCAGGGGGGATACTCCTACAATGAGCAGTTCTTC.

This clonotype was seen repeatedly, ten times or more. V usage is TRBV5-1 and J usage is TRBJ2-1, with 14 bases identical to TRBD2. The germline V gene has CDR1 SGHRS and CDR2 YFSETQ. The J segment lost 9 bases and the V segment lost 5 bases, leaving 7 bases of the junction unmatched. This CDR3 spans 15 amino acids. CDR3: CASRAGTSGSSEQFF. CDR3 coding DNA: TGCGCCAGCAGGGCCGGGACTAGCGGGAGTAGTGAGCAGTTCTTC.

This clonotype showed up many times. This chain uses TRBV27 with TRBJ2-6, with D perhaps matching TRBD1 (6 bases). Trimming pared 5 bases from V and 2 bases from J, leaving 13 bases between. The V gene's germline CDR1 is MNHEY and CDR2 SMNVEV (reference sequence). This CDR3 contains 16 residues. As DNA, the CDR3 is TGTGCCAGCAGTAAGATACAGGGTCCTGGGGCCAACGTCCTGACTTTC. Translation: CASSKIQGPGANVLTF.

Many counts were recorded for this clonotype. Being one base from a much bigger clone, this may be a read error. The chain couples TRBV5-1 to TRBJ2-7; TRBD2 might be the D (5 bases). Germline CDR1 and CDR2: SGHRS and YFSETQ. Trimming took 4 bases from V and 3 from J, leaving 20 bases between them. The CDR3 is 16 amino acids. CDR3 loop: CASSKHTRRDFYEQYF. CDR3 DNA: TGCGCCAGCAGCAAACACACCCGACGGGATTTCTACGAGCAGTACTTC.

This clonotype was counted many times. The V call is TRBV7-3, the J call TRBJ2-1; 9 bases align to TRBD2. Germline lookup yields CDR1 SGHTA and CDR2 FQGTGA. V dropped 1 base and J dropped 2; count of bases not matched to a gene: 3. CDR3 size: 16 residues. CDR3 sequence: CASSLMSSGAYNEQFF. The CDR3 coding sequence is TGTGCCAGCAGCTTAATGTCTAGCGGGGCCTACAATGAGCAGTTCTTC.

This clonotype was recorded at least ten times. The V call is TRBV7-9, the J call TRBJ1-1; unclear D gene. The CDR3 covers 14 residues. CDR1 SEHNR and CDR2 FQNEAQ come from the germline V gene (reference sequence). V lost 4 bases and J lost 1, with 10 bases in between. CDR3: CASSWEGSNTEAFF. The CDR3 DNA reads TGTGCCAGCAGCTGGGAAGGGTCGAACACTGAAGCTTTCTTT.

This clonotype was counted between two and nine times. The chain joins TRBV18 to TRBJ2-2, with 11 positions matching TRBD2. The ends lost 5 bases at V and 6 bases at J; junction bases unmatched: 8. CDR1 is KGHSH and CDR2 is LQKENI in the germline V gene. The CDR3 spans 16 residues. CDR3: CASSITSGRIPGELFF. Written as DNA, the CDR3 is TGTGCCAGCTCAATAACTAGCGGGAGAATCCCCGGGGAGCTGTTTTTT.

V is TRBV24-1 and J is TRBJ2-3, with 9 bases aligning to TRBD2. The germline CDR1 and CDR2 sequences are KGHDR and SFDVKD. The V segment lost 4 bases and the J segment 3 bases; nucleotides outside the gene matches: 7. The CDR3 contains 16 residues. CDR3 protein: CATSDPTSGTTDTQYF. The CDR3 nucleotides read TGTGCCACCAGTGACCCGACTAGCGGAACAACAGATACGCAGTATTTT.

This clonotype was observed at least ten times. The chain employs TRBV5-1 and TRBJ2-3; D call uncertain. V was shortened by 0 bases and J by 4 bases, with 9 bases between the two germline ends. The CDR3 length is 14 residues. CDR1 and CDR2 from the germline V gene are SGHRS and YFSETQ. CDR3 in amino acids: CASSLEVAADTQYF. The CDR3 DNA reads TGCGCCAGCAGCTTGGAAGTGGCTGCAGATACGCAGTATTTT.

There are many counts of this clonotype. This chain uses TRBV5-6 with TRBJ2-5, with 9 positions matching TRBD2. Germline-derived CDR1 and CDR2 are SGHDT and YYEEEE. V lost 1 base and J lost 4; bases outside the gene matches: 5. This CDR3 spans 15 amino acids. The CDR3 protein is CASSLLAGGGETQYF. CDR3 nucleotide sequence: TGTGCCAGCAGCTTGCTTGCGGGAGGGGGAGAGACCCAGTACTTC.

This clonotype appeared many times. The chain combines TRBV7-7 with TRBJ2-1, with TRBD2 matching over 10 bases. The germline CDR1 and CDR2 sequences are SSHAT and FNYEAQ (reference sequence). V lost 3 bases to trimming and J lost 6 bases; unmatched junction nucleotides: 5. There are 15 residues in the CDR3. The CDR3 protein is CASSFYSGGSNEQFF. CDR3 nucleotide sequence: TGTGCCAGCAGCTTTTATAGCGGGGGGAGCAATGAGCAGTTCTTC.

This clonotype has a count of ten or more. The V call is TRBV7-6, the J call TRBJ1-6, with a possible D match to TRBD1 (5 bases). The CDR3 consists of 15 residues. Germline lookup yields CDR1 SGHVS and CDR2 FNYEAQ. The ends were cut back, 1 base at V and 6 bases at J, with 10 bases in the middle. The CDR3 DNA reads as TGTGCCAGCAGCTTAGAGGGGCGGGTTAATTCACCCCTCCACTTT. Its translation is CASSLEGRVNSPLHF.

In its sample, this clonotype was seen many times. This rearrangement joins TRBV9 to TRBJ2-2; 9 nucleotides align to TRBD2. Germline V gives CDR1 SGDLS, CDR2 YYNGEE. After removal of 1 base from V and 0 bases from J, the junction contained 4 bases not matched to a gene. The CDR3 is 17 amino acids. CDR3 amino acids: CASSVLSGGTNTGELFF. Written as DNA, the CDR3 is TGTGCCAGCAGCGTATTAAGCGGGGGGACGAACACCGGGGAGCTGTTTTTT. Using reference TRBV9 and TRBJ2-2 for the parts outside the CDR3, the full variable domain is DSGVTQTPKHLITATGQRVTLRCSPRSGDLSVYWYQQSLDQGLQFLIQYYNGEERAKGNILERFSAQQFPDLHSELNLSSLELGDSALYFCASSVLSGGTNTGELFFGEGSRLTVL.

This clonotype was seen at least ten times. The genes are TRBV28 and TRBJ2-2, with a possible D match to TRBD1 (5 bases). The CDR3 has 13 amino acids. From germline, CDR1 is MDHEN and CDR2 SYDVKM. Trimming shortened V by 5 bases and J by 6 bases, and 10 bases separated the two germline ends. CDR3 loop: CASSRSGPGELFF. The CDR3 nucleotides read TGTGCCAGCAGTCGCTCAGGGCCCGGGGAGCTGTTTTTT.

The V gene is TRBV3-1, the J gene TRBJ1-1; no clear D. CDR3 length: 17 residues. The germline CDR1 and CDR2 sequences are LGHDT and YNNKEL (reference sequence). Trimming removed 6 bases at V and 5 bases at J, with 25 bases between. The CDR3 sequence is CASSLKVHARGGTEAFF. The CDR3 nucleotides are TGTGCCAGCAGTTTAAAGGTACATGCACGCGGCGGGACTGAAGCTTTCTTT.

This clonotype was observed many times. V is TRBV28 and J is TRBJ2-2; TRBD2 agrees at 10 bases. Germline V lookup: CDR1 MDHEN, CDR2 SYDVKM. The V gene end was trimmed by 7 bases and the J gene end by 7 bases; junction bases not matched to a gene: 6. This CDR3 has 14 residues. The CDR3 region has the DNA TGTGCCAGCAAGAGGGGACTAGCGAACGGGGAGCTGTTTTTT. Protein product: CASKRGLANGELFF.

There are many counts of this clonotype. V and J are TRBV9 and TRBJ1-1, with D unclear. Per the germline V gene, CDR1 is SGDLS and CDR2 is YYNGEE. Deletions cut 0 bases from V and 1 base from J, with 10 bases between. The length of the CDR3 is 15 residues. CDR3: CASSVVEARNTEAFF. The CDR3 DNA is TGTGCCAGCAGCGTAGTGGAGGCTAGGAACACTGAAGCTTTCTTT.

Comments on this clonotype: Germline is not matched at one junction end, which may reflect a read error. The rearrangement links TRBV12-3 or TRBV12-4 to TRBJ2-7, with 8 bases fitting TRBD1. The CDR3 contains 14 residues. Here the CDR3 reads CASSFGQGGGEQYF. CDR3 bases: TGTGCCAGTAGTTTCGGACAGGGCGGAGGCGAGCAGTACTTC.

Many counts were recorded for this clonotype. The V call is TRBV5-6, the J call TRBJ2-7, with TRBD1 matching over 8 bases. CDR3 length: 15 amino acids. With 3 bases clipped from V and 6 bases from J, the junction kept 11 bases outside the gene matches. Germline values: CDR1 SGHDT, CDR2 YYEEEE. The CDR3 DNA reads TGTGCCAGCAGCTCCAAGGACAGGGAGTTCTCCGAGCAGTACTTC. Protein sequence: CASSSKDREFSEQYF.